A selection of T cell receptor beta chains follows, all from one sample in a study of graft-versus-host responses after intestinal transplantation. Using immunoSEQ multiplex PCR, the repertoire was profiled, and TCRdb retains in-frame clones only, with some absent. This sample has roughly 90,000 clones, with about nine tenths found just once. Their antigen targets remain unknown. This specimen was unstimulated CD8+ T cells sorted from spleen or lymph node cells, taken before intestinal transplant. These TCRs come from a human donor who received an intestinal transplant. Each CDR3 is given with its conserved first and last residue. A D gene is named only where the DNA matches it firmly. Rows may omit the clone size; those that give it use once, few, many or a size class.

-	TRBV19	TRBJ2-7	TRBD2	CASSLGGLAGDEQYF	TGTGCCAGTAGTCTCGGGGGACTAGCGGGAGACGAGCAGTACTTC
-	TRBV5-6	TRBJ2-7	-	CASSLSFPYEQYF	TGTGCCAGCAGCTTAAGTTTCCCCTACGAGCAGTACTTC
-	TRBV6-1	TRBJ2-7	TRBD2	CASSPGLAGFHEQYF	TGTGCCAGCAGTCCGGGACTAGCAGGTTTCCACGAGCAGTACTTC
-	TRBV28	TRBJ2-1	-	CASRPLEQGAEQFF	TGTGCCAGCAGGCCCCTGGAACAGGGCGCTGAGCAGTTCTTC
-	TRBV5-6	TRBJ1-5	TRBD1	CASSLQGAPQPQHF	TGTGCCAGCAGCTTACAGGGGGCCCCTCAGCCCCAGCATTTT
-	TRBV19	TRBJ2-5	TRBD2	CASSLGTSGSQETQYF	TGTGCCAGTAGCCTCGGGACTAGCGGCTCACAAGAGACCCAGTACTTC
-	TRBV6-5	TRBJ2-3	TRBD2	CASSFSAGSDTQYF	TGTGCCAGCAGTTTCTCAGCGGGATCAGATACGCAGTATTTT
few	TRBV6-4	TRBJ2-1	-	CASRARGYDNEQFF	TGTGCCAGCAGGGCCCGGGGGTATGATAATGAGCAGTTCTTC
-	TRBV2	TRBJ2-5	-	CASSEAGEETQYF	TGTGCCAGCAGTGAAGCGGGGGAAGAGACCCAGTACTTC
-	TRBV7-3	TRBJ2-1	-	CASSFGPEPNEQFF	TGTGCCAGCAGCTTCGGACCCGAGCCCAATGAGCAGTTCTTC